This entry lists 6 T cell receptor beta chains sequenced from one sample in a study of CD8+ T cells in alopecia areata. Isolated RNA was reverse transcribed into cDNA used as the sequencing template. Repertoires were generated with immunoSEQ multiplex PCR, while TCRdb's copy carries only in-frame clones and drops some. This sample yields 93,000 or so clones, of which about 60% are seen a single time; more than 8% belongs to the top ten. The sample comprised CD4+ T cells sorted from blood. These receptors all come from a human donor in good health.

The chain joins TRBV9 to TRBJ2-5; 12 bases are a match to TRBD2. CDR1 is SGDLS, CDR2 YYNGEE, per germline. After removal of 0 bases from V and 3 bases from J, the junction contained 0 bases not matched to a gene. This CDR3 has 15 amino acids. CDR3 residues: CASSVGLAGEETQYF. The CDR3, as DNA: TGTGCCAGCAGCGTAGGACTAGCGGGGGAAGAGACCCAGTACTTC.

The rearrangement joins TRBV5-8 to TRBJ2-3, with 9 bases that match TRBD2. V lost 0 bases to trimming and J lost 0 bases; unmatched junction nucleotides: 5. Germline V CDR1 and CDR2: SGHTS, YDEGEE. The CDR3 loop spans 17 amino acids. As DNA, the CDR3 is TGTGCCAGCAGCTTGGGCCTAGCGGGGACTAGCACAGATACGCAGTATTTT. Translating it yields CASSLGLAGTSTDTQYF.

The chain's CDR3 is CSAQPGPIRGQETQYF. For the CDR3, the DNA is TGCAGCGCCCAACCTGGGCCCATTCGAGGCCAAGAGACCCAGTACTTC. The V gene is TRBV29-1, the J gene TRBJ2-5; D is undetermined. Germline values: CDR1 SQVTM, CDR2 ANQGSEA. V lost 7 bases and J 1 base, leaving 22 bases between the germline ends. The CDR3 is 16 residues long.

This clone was detected once. The chain combines TRBV30 with TRBJ2-5; tentatively, D is TRBD2 (6 bases). V lost 0 bases and J lost 1, with 12 bases in between. The CDR3 is made up of 15 amino acids. Looked up from germline, CDR1 is GTSNPN and CDR2 is SVGIG (reference sequence). CDR3 nucleotides: TGTGCCTGGAGTGTACTAAGGGGAGGCCAAGAGACCCAGTACTTC. Protein product: CAWSVLRGGQETQYF.

V and J are TRBV15 and TRBJ1-2; D perhaps matches TRBD1 (5 bases). V lost 0 bases and J 6 bases, leaving 14 bases between the germline ends. The CDR3 covers 15 residues. Per the germline V gene, CDR1 is LNHNV and CDR2 is YYDKDF (reference sequence). CDR3 in DNA: TGTGCCACCAGCAGAGATCAGGGACCGGGTGATGGCTACACCTTC. Amino acid sequence: CATSRDQGPGDGYTF.

The V call is TRBV4-1, the J call TRBJ1-1, with a weak D call TRBD1 (6 bases). Germline V CDR1 and CDR2: MGHRA, YSYEKL. The CDR3 is 17 residues long. Deletions cut 3 bases from V and 1 base from J, with 18 bases between. For the CDR3, the DNA is TGCGCCAGCAGCCAGGATGGGGGCCGCATTGGGAACACTGAAGCTTTCTTT. It is translated as CASSQDGGRIGNTEAFF.